The rows below give T cell receptor beta chains drawn from one sample of a study of OX40 agonist ivuxolimab in advanced cancers. The protocol was immunoSEQ multiplex PCR, while the TCRdb copy is restricted to in-frame clones and leaves out a portion. The repertoire holds about 70,000 clones, with around nine tenths as singletons. The sequences come from CD4+ or CD8+ T cells sorted from blood, collected in a trial of the OX40 agonist ivuxolimab. All receptors come from an adult with an advanced solid tumor such as melanoma, head and neck, liver or kidney cancer. Each CDR3 is given with its conserved first and last residue. Fields, in order: clone size, V gene, J gene, D gene, CDR3 protein, CDR3 DNA. The D gene is left open where the match is weak. Size tells how often a clone was seen (once, few, many) or the class of an expanded clone, and some rows leave it out.

>-|TRBV12-5|TRBJ2-3|-
CASGFGQTQYF
TGTGCTAGTGGTTTTGGGCAGACGCAGTATTTT
>-|TRBV27|TRBJ2-2|-
CASSLWTGTGELFF
TGTGCCAGCAGTCTTTGGACGGGGACCGGGGAGCTGTTTTTT
>-|TRBV9|TRBJ2-7|-
CASSVGVAGAYEQYF
TGTGCCAGCAGCGTCGGGGTCGCGGGGGCTTACGAGCAGTACTTC
>-|TRBV9|TRBJ2-3|TRBD2
CASSPPSGGLTDTQYF
TGTGCCAGCAGCCCCCCTAGCGGGGGGTTAACAGATACGCAGTATTTT
>-|TRBV7-9|TRBJ2-1|-
CASSSPDRHRSSYNEQFF
TGTGCCAGCAGCTCCCCCGATCGGCACAGGAGCTCCTACAATGAGCAGTTCTTC
>-|TRBV5-1|TRBJ1-1|TRBD1
CASRTGAYTEAFF
TGCGCCAGTAGGACAGGGGCCTACACTGAAGCTTTCTTT
>-|TRBV6-5|TRBJ1-2|-
CASSYGAGADYGYTF
TGTGCCAGCAGTTACGGGGCGGGGGCGGACTATGGCTACACCTTC
>-|TRBV6-5|TRBJ2-5|-
CASSGLKETQYF
TGTGCCAGCAGTGGTCTCAAAGAGACCCAGTACTTC
>-|TRBV4-2|TRBJ1-1|-
CASSQTMGTSQGTEAFF
TGTGCCAGCAGCCAAACCATGGGGACAAGTCAGGGCACTGAAGCTTTCTTT
>-|TRBV10-1|TRBJ1-1|TRBD1
CASSESIGPLGTGYSAFF
TGCGCCAGCAGTGAGTCGATAGGGCCCCTCGGGACAGGGTATTCAGCTTTCTTT
>-|TRBV5-6|TRBJ1-1|-
CASSLGVRDDTEAFF
TGTGCCAGCAGCTTGGGAGTCAGGGATGATACTGAAGCTTTCTTT
>-|TRBV7-9|TRBJ1-1|-
CASSHTGGHEAFF
TGTGCCAGCAGCCACACCGGTGGGCATGAAGCTTTCTTT
>-|TRBV5-5|TRBJ1-1|-
CASSLEWGNTEAFF
TGTGCCAGCAGCTTGGAATGGGGGAACACTGAAGCTTTCTTT
>-|TRBV9|TRBJ2-7|TRBD1
CASSETGGPSYEQYF
TGTGCCAGCAGCGAAACAGGGGGTCCATCCTACGAGCAGTACTTC
>-|TRBV7-6|TRBJ2-1|TRBD1
CASSRGQGLHNEQFF
TGTGCCAGCAGCCGAGGACAGGGACTCCACAATGAGCAGTTCTTC
>-|TRBV6-5|TRBJ1-6|-
CASSYFGETDSPLHF
TGTGCCAGCAGTTACTTTGGGGAAACGGATTCACCCCTCCACTTT
>-|TRBV9|TRBJ2-7|TRBD2
CASSASGGTYEQYF
TGTGCCAGCAGCGCGAGCGGGGGAACCTACGAGCAGTACTTC
>-|TRBV7-2|TRBJ2-1|TRBD2
CASSLILAGGNYNEQFF
TGTGCCAGCAGCTTAATTCTAGCGGGGGGGAATTACAATGAGCAGTTCTTC
>-|TRBV9|TRBJ2-7|TRBD2
CASSVGGGGPSYEQYF
TGTGCCAGCAGCGTAGGGGGCGGGGGGCCCTCCTACGAGCAGTACTTC
>-|TRBV10-1|TRBJ1-1|-
CASREGAEAFF
TGCGCCAGCAGGGAGGGGGCTGAAGCTTTCTTT
>-|TRBV6-5|TRBJ1-3|-
CASSPEEGIRNTIYF
TGTGCCAGCAGTCCCGAAGAGGGGATACGAAACACCATATATTTT
>-|TRBV27|TRBJ1-2|-
CASSLGREANYGYTF
TGTGCCAGCAGTCTAGGGAGGGAAGCTAACTATGGCTACACCTTC
>-|TRBV11-2|TRBJ2-2|TRBD2
CASSSRPHTSGANTGELFF
TGTGCCAGCAGCTCGCGCCCCCACACTAGCGGGGCGAACACCGGGGAGCTGTTTTTT
>-|TRBV27|TRBJ2-1|TRBD2
CASSLRVAGGPYNEQFF
TGTGCCAGCAGTTTAAGGGTAGCGGGGGGTCCCTACAATGAGCAGTTCTTC
>-|TRBV7-6|TRBJ1-1|-
CASSFVGAAEAFF
TGTGCCAGCAGCTTCGTAGGGGCCGCTGAAGCTTTCTTT
>once|TRBV7-8|TRBJ1-1|-
CASSRQALTEAFF
TGTGCCAGCAGCCGGCAGGCGCTCACTGAAGCTTTCTTT
>-|TRBV6-1|TRBJ2-7|-
CASSKGYEQYF
TGTGCCAGCTCTAAAGGGTACGAGCAGTACTTC
>-|TRBV9|TRBJ2-3|TRBD2
CASTRTPLAGTTDTQYF
TGTGCCAGCACCAGAACCCCCTTAGCGGGGACCACAGATACGCAGTATTTT
>-|TRBV6-4|TRBJ2-1|TRBD2
CASSDSGTSGGAGQYNEQFF
TGTGCCAGCAGTGACTCCGGGACTAGCGGGGGTGCAGGACAGTACAATGAGCAGTTCTTC
>-|TRBV5-5|TRBJ2-1|TRBD1
CASSLGDSPIYNEQFF
TGTGCCAGCAGCTTGGGGGACAGTCCTATTTACAATGAGCAGTTCTTC
>-|TRBV27|TRBJ2-5|-
CASSFQETQYF
TGTGCCAGCAGTTTCCAAGAGACCCAGTACTTC
>-|TRBV15|TRBJ1-2|-
CATSRGAGGHYGYTF
TGTGCCACCAGCAGAGGCGCGGGGGGACACTATGGCTACACCTTC
>-|TRBV6-5|TRBJ2-3|-
CASSPDFTDTQYF
TGTGCCAGCAGTCCGGACTTCACAGATACGCAGTATTTT
>once|TRBV2|TRBJ1-5|-
CASSDSRNQPQHF
TGTGCCAGCAGTGACAGTCGCAATCAGCCCCAGCATTTT
>-|TRBV15|TRBJ1-1|-
CATSRVPGDSAEAFF
TGTGCCACCAGCAGAGTACCGGGGGATTCCGCTGAAGCTTTCTTT
>-|TRBV7-2|TRBJ2-1|-
CASSLGLANEQFF
TGTGCCAGCAGCTTAGGTCTAGCCAATGAGCAGTTCTTC
>-|TRBV9|TRBJ2-3|-
CASSVSSVGATSTDTQYF
TGTGCCAGCAGCGTCTCGTCCGTGGGGGCTACTAGCACAGATACGCAGTATTTT
>-|TRBV27|TRBJ2-7|-
CASSPSAGPLGSEQYF
TGTGCCAGCAGCCCCTCGGCCGGGCCCCTAGGGAGCGAGCAGTACTTC
>-|TRBV7-8|TRBJ2-3|-
CASSLAVGDTITDTQYF
TGTGCCAGCAGCTTAGCAGTTGGGGACACTATCACAGATACGCAGTATTTT
>-|TRBV5-1|TRBJ2-2|-
CATRGPQGGTGELFF
TGCGCCACCAGGGGCCCGCAGGGAGGGACCGGGGAGCTGTTTTTT
>-|TRBV27|TRBJ2-1|-
CASSLSPRSEQFF
TGTGCCAGCAGTTTATCGCCCAGGAGCGAGCAGTTCTTC
>once|TRBV5-1|TRBJ2-7|-
CASSSTGPGHYEQYF
TGCGCCAGCAGCTCAACAGGTCCGGGCCACTACGAGCAGTACTTC
>-|TRBV10-3|TRBJ2-3|TRBD2
CATWTSGGSDTQYF
TGTGCCACCTGGACTAGCGGGGGCTCAGATACGCAGTATTTT
>-|TRBV7-6|TRBJ1-1|-
CASSLGQGSEAFF
TGTGCCAGCAGCTTAGGTCAGGGGTCTGAAGCTTTCTTT
>-|TRBV13|TRBJ2-7|-
CASSFADEQYF
TGTGCCAGCAGCTTTGCCGACGAGCAGTACTTC
>few|TRBV27|TRBJ1-2|TRBD1
CASSLATGNYGYTF
TGTGCCAGCAGTTTAGCGACAGGGAATTATGGCTACACCTTC
>-|TRBV5-8|TRBJ2-3|-
CASSYGTGTDTQYF
TGTGCCAGCAGCTACGGGACGGGCACAGATACGCAGTATTTT
>-|TRBV9|TRBJ2-3|TRBD1
CASSDPTGVADTQYF
TGTGCCAGCAGCGACCCGACAGGGGTGGCAGATACGCAGTATTTT
>-|TRBV6-5|TRBJ1-4|-
CASSYSEGLYEKLFF
TGTGCCAGCAGTTACTCAGAGGGTCTGTATGAAAAACTGTTTTTT
>-|TRBV6-5|TRBJ1-4|-
CASSYSGAATNEKLFF
TGTGCCAGCAGTTACTCGGGGGCTGCAACTAATGAAAAACTGTTTTTT
>once|TRBV4-1|TRBJ2-7|TRBD1
CASSLGQGGYEQYF
TGCGCCAGCAGCCTGGGACAGGGTGGGTACGAGCAGTACTTC